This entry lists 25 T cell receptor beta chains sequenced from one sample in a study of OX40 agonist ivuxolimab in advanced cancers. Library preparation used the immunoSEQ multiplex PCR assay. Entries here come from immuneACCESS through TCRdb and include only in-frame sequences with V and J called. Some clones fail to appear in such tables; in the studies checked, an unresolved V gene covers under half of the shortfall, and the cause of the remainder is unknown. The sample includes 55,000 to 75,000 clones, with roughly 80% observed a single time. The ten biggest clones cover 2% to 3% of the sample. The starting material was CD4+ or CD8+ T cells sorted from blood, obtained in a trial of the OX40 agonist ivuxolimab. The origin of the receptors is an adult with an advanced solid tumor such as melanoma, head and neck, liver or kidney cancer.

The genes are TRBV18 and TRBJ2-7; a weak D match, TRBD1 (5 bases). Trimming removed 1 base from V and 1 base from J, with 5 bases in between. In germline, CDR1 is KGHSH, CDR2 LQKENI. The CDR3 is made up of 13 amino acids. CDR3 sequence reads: CASSPQGSYEQYF. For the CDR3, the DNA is TGTGCCAGCTCACCACAGGGGTCCTACGAGCAGTACTTC. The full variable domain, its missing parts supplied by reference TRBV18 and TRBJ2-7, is NAGVMQNPRHLVRRRGQEARLRCSPMKGHSHVYWYRQLPEEGLKFMVYLQKENIIDESGMPKERFSAEFPKEGPSILRIQQVVRGDSAAYFCASSPQGSYEQYFGPGTRLTVT.

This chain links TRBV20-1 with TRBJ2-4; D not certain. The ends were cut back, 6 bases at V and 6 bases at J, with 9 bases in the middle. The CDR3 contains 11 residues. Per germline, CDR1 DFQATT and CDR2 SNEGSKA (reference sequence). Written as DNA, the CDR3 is TGCAGTGCGCCCGAGGCAAACATTCAGTACTTC. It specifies CSAPEANIQYF.

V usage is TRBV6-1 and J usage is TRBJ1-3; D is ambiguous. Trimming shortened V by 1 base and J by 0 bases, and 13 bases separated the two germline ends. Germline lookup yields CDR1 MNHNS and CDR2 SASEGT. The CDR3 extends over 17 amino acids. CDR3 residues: CASSEVPAGISGNTIYF. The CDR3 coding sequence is TGTGCCAGCAGTGAAGTGCCTGCGGGTATCTCTGGAAACACCATATATTTT.

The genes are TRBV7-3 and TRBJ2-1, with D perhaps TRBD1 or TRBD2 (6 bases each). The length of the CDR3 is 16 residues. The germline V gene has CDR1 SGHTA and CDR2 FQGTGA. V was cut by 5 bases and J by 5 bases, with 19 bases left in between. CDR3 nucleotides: TGTGCCAGCAGCCCGCCGGGGGCGGGGAGTCACAATGAGCAGTTCTTC. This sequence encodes CASSPPGAGSHNEQFF.

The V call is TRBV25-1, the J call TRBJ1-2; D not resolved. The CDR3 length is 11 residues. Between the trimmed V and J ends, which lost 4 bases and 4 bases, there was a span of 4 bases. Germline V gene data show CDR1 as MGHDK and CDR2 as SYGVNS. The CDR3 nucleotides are TGTGCCAGCAGTGGATTCTATGGCTACACCTTC. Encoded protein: CASSGFYGYTF.

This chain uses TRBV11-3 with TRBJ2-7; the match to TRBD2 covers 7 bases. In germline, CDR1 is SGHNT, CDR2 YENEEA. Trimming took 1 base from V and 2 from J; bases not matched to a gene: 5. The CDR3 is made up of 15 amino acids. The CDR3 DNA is TGTGCCAGCAGCTTAGGGCGGGGGATTCCCTACGAGCAGTACTTC. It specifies CASSLGRGIPYEQYF.

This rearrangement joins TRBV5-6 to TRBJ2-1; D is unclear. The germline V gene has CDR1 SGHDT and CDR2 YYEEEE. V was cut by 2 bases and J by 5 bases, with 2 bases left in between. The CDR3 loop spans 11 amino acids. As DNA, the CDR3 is TGTGCCAGCAGCTTCGACAATGAGCAGTTCTTC. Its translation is CASSFDNEQFF.

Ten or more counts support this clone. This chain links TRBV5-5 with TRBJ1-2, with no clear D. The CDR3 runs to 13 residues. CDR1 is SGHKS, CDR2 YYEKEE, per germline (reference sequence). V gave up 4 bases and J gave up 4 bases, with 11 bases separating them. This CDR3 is CASSREAGYGYTF. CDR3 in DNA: TGTGCCAGCAGCCGGGAGGCAGGCTATGGCTACACCTTC.

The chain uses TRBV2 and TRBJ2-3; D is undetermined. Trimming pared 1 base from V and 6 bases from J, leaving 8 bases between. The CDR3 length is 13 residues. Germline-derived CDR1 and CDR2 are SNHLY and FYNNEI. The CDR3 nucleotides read TGTGCCAGCAGTGAAGTTTCCAGGGATACGCAGTATTTT. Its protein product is CASSEVSRDTQYF.

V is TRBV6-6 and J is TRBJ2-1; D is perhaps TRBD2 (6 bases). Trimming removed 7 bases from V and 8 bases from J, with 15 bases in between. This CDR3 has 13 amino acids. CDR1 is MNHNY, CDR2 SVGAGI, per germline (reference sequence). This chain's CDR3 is CASTSRGGDEQFF. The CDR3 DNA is TGTGCCAGCACTTCCCGGGGCGGGGATGAGCAGTTCTTC.

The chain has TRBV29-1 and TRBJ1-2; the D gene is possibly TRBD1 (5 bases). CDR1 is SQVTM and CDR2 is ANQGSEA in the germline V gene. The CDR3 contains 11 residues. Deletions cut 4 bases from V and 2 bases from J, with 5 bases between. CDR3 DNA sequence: TGCAGCGTTGGGGACAACTATGGCTACACCTTC. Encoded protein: CSVGDNYGYTF.

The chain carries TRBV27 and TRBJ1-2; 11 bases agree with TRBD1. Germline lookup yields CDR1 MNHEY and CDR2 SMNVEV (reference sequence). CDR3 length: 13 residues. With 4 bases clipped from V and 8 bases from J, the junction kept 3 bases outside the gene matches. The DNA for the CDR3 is TGTGCCAGCAGTTGGACAGGGGGCAGGGGCTACACCTTC. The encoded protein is CASSWTGGRGYTF.

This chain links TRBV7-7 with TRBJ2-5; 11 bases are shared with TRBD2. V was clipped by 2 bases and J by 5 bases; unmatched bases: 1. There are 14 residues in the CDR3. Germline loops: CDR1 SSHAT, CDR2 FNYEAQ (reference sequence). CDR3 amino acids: CASSLTSGSETQYF. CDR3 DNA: TGTGCCAGCAGCTTAACTAGCGGGAGTGAGACCCAGTACTTC.

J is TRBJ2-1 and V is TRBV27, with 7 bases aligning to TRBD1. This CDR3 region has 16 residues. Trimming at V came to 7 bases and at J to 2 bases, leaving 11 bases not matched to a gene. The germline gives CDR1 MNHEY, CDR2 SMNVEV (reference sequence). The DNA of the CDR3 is TGTGCCAGCACCTTTCGACAGGGTGGCACCTACAATGAGCAGTTCTTC. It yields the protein CASTFRQGGTYNEQFF.

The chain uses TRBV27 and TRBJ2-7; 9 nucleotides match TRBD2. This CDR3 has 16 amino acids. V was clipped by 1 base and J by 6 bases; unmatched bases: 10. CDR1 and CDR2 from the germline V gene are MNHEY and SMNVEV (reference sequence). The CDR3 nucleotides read TGTGCCAGCAGTTTATTGTCTAGCGGGAAAGATATCGAGCAGTACTTC. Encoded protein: CASSLLSSGKDIEQYF.

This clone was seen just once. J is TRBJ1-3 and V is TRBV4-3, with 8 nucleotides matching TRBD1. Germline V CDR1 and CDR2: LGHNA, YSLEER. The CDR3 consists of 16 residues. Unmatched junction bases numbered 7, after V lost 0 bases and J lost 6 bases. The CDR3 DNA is TGCGCCAGCAGCCAAGATTCCGGACAGGGCCAAAACACCATATATTTT. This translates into CASSQDSGQGQNTIYF.

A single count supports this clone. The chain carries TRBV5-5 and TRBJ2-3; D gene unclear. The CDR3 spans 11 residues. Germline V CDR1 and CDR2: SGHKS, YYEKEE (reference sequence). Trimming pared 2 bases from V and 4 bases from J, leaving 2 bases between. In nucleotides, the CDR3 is TGTGCCAGCAGCTTTCCAGATACGCAGTATTTT. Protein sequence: CASSFPDTQYF.

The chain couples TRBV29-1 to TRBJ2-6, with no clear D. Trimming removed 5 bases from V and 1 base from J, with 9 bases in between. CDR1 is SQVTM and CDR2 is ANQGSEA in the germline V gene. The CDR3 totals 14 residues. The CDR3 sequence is CSVILLSGANVLTF. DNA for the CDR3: TGCAGCGTTATACTTCTTTCTGGGGCCAACGTCCTGACTTTC.

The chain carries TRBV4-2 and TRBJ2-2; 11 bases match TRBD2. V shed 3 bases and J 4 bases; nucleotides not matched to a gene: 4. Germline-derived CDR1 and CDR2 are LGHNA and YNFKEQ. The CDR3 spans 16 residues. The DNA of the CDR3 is TGTGCCAGCAGCCAGGTAGCGGGAGGGCGCACCGGGGAGCTGTTTTTT. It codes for CASSQVAGGRTGELFF.

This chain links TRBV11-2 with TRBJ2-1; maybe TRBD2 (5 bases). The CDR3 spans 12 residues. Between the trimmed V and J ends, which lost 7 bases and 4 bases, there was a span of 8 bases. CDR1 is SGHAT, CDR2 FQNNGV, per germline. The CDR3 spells CASTRGYNEQFF. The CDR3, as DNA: TGTGCCAGCACACGCGGGTACAATGAGCAGTTCTTC.

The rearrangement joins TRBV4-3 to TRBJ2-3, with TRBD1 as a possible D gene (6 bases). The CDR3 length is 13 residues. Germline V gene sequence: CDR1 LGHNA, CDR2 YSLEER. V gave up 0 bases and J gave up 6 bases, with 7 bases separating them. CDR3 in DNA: TGCGCCAGCAGCCAAGAGCAGGGGGATACGCAGTATTTT. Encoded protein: CASSQEQGDTQYF.

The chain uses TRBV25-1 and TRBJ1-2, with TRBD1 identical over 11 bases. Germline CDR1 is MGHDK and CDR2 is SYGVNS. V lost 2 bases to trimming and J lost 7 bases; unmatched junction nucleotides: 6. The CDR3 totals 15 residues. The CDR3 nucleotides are TGTGCCAGCAGTGAAACCGCGGGACAGGGGGTTGGCTACACCTTC. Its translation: CASSETAGQGVGYTF.

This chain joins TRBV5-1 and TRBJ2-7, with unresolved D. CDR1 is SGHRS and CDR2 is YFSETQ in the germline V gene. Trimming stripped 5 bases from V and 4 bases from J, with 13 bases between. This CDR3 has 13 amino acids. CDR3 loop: CASSLEDLYEQYF. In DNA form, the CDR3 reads TGCGCCAGCAGTTTAGAGGACCTGTACGAGCAGTACTTC.

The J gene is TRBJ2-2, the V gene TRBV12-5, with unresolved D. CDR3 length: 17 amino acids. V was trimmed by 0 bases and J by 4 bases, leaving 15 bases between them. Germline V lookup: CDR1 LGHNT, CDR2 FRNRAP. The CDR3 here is CASGLVRAGSSTGELFF. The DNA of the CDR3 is TGTGCTAGTGGTTTGGTACGAGCAGGATCGAGCACCGGGGAGCTGTTTTTT.

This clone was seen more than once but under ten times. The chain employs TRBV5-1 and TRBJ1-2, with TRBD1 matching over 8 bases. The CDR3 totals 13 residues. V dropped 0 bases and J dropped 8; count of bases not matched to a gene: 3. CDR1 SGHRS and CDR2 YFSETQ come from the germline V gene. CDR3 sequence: CASSLGQGQGYTF. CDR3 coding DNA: TGCGCCAGCAGCTTGGGACAGGGGCAGGGCTACACCTTC. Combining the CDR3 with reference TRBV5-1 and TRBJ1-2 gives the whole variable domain KAGVTQTPRYLIKTRGQQVTLSCSPISGHRSVSWYQQTPGQGLQFLFEYFSETQRNKGNFPGRFSGRQFSNSRSEMNVSTLELGDSALYLCASSLGQGQGYTFGSGTRLTVV.